This T cell receptor beta chain stems from a study of STAT5B mutations in CD4+ large granular lymphocyte leukemia. Data came from immunoSEQ multiplex PCR; TCRdb stores just in-frame clones and leaves some out. The top ten clones hold over 1% of a sample with 38,000 or so clones, approximately 85% of them seen once. Trimming shortened V by 4 bases and J by 1 base, and 8 bases separated the two germline ends. Germline CDR1 reads SQVTM; CDR2 reads ANQGSEA. The CDR3 is 12 amino acids. Control samples were healthy donors' buffy coats. V usage is TRBV29-1 and J usage is TRBJ2-7; D may be TRBD2 (6 bases). The sequence derives from a human donor in good health. Material for sequencing was CD4+ T cells from blood buffy coats. The CDR3 here is CSVGRESYEQYF. The CDR3 DNA follows: TGCAGCGTTGGGAGGGAGTCCTACGAGCAGTACTTC.